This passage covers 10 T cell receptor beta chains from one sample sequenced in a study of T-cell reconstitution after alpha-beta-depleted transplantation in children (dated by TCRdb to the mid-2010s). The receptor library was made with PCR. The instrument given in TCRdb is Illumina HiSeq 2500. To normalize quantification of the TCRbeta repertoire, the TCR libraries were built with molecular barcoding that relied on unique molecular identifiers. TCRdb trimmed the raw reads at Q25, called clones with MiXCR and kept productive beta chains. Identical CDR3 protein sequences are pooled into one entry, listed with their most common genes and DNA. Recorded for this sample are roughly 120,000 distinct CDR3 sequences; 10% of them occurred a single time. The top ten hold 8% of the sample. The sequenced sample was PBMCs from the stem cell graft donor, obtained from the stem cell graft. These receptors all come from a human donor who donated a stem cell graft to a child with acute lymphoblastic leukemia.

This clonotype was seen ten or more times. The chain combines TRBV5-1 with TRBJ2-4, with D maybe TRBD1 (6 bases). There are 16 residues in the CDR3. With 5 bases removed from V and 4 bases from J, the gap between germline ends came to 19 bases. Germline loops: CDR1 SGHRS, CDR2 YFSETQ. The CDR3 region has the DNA TGCGCCAGCAGATACGACCTTTTCAGGGGAAAAAACATTCAGTACTTC. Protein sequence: CASRYDLFRGKNIQYF. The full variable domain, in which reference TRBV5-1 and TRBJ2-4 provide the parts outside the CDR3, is KAGVTQTPRYLIKTRGQQVTLSCSPISGHRSVSWYQQTPGQGLQFLFEYFSETQRNKGNFPGRFSGRQFSNSRSEMNVSTLELGDSALYLCASRYDLFRGKNIQYFGAGTRLSVL.

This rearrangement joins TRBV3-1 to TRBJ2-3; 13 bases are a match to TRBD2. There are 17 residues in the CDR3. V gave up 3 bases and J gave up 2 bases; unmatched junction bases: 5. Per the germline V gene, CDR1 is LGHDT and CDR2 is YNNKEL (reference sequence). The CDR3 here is CASSQPGTSGTTDTQYF. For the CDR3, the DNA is TGTGCCAGCAGCCAGCCTGGGACTAGCGGGACCACAGATACGCAGTATTTT.

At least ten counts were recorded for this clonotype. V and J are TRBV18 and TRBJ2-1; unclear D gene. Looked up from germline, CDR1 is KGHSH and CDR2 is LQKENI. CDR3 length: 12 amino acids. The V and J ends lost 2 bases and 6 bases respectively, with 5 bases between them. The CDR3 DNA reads TGTGCCAGCTCACCATATGGCAATGAGCAGTTCTTC. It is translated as CASSPYGNEQFF.

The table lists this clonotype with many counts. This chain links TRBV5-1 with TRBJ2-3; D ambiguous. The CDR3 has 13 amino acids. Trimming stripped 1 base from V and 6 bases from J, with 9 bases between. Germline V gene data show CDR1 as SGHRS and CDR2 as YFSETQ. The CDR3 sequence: CASSLSRTDTQYF. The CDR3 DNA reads TGCGCCAGCAGCTTGAGCCGGACCGATACGCAGTATTTT. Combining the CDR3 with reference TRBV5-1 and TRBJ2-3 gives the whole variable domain KAGVTQTPRYLIKTRGQQVTLSCSPISGHRSVSWYQQTPGQGLQFLFEYFSETQRNKGNFPGRFSGRQFSNSRSEMNVSTLELGDSALYLCASSLSRTDTQYFGPGTRLTVL.

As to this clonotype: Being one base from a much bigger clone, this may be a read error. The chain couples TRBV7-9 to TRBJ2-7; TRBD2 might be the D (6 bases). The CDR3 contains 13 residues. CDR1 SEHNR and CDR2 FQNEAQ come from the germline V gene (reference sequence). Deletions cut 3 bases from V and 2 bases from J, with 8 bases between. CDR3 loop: CASSFPGAYEQYF. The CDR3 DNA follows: TGTGCCAGCAGCTTCCCGGGGGCCTACGAGCAGTACTTC.

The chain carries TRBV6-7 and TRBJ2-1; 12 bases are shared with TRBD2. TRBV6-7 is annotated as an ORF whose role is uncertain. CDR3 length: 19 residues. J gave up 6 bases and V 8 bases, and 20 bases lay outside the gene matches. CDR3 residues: CASCSNGGVASGRANEQFF. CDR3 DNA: TGTGCCAGCTGTTCGAATGGGGGGGTGGCTAGCGGGAGGGCCAATGAGCAGTTCTTC.

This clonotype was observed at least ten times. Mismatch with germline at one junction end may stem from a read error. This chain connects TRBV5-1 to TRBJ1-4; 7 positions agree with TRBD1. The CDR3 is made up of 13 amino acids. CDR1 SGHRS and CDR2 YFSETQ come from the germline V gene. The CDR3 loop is CASSLAGDSPPVF. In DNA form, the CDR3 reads TGCGCCAGCAGCTTGGCCGGGGACAGCCCCCCGGTTTTT. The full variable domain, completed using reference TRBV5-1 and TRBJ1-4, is KAGVTQTPRYLIKTRGQQVTLSCSPISGHRSVSWYQQTPGQGLQFLFEYFSETQRNKGNFPGRFSGRQFSNSRSEMNVSTLELGDSALYLCASSLAGDSPPVFGSGTQLSVL.

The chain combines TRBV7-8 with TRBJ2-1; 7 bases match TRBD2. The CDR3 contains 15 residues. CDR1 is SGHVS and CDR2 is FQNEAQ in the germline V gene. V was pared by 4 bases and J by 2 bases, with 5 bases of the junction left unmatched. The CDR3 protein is CASSSRAGAYNEQFF. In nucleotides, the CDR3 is TGTGCCAGCAGCTCCCGGGCGGGAGCCTACAATGAGCAGTTCTTC.

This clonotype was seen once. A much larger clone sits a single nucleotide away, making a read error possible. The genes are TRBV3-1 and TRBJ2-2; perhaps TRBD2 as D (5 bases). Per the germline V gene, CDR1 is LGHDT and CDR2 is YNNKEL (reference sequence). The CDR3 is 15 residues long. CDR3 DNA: TGTGCCAGCAGTCGAAGCGGAACGAACACCGGGGAGCTGGTTTTT. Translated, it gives CASSRSGTNTGELVF.

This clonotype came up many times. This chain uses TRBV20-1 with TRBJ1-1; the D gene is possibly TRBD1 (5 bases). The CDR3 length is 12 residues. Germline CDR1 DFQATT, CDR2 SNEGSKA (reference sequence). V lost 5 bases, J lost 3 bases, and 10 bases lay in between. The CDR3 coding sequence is TGCAGTGCTCTCGGGGGTTACACTGAAGCTTTCTTT. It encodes CSALGGYTEAFF.